This record covers a single T cell receptor (beta chain). The CDR3 is made up of 16 amino acids. Germline V gene lookup returns CDR1 SGHRS and CDR2 YFSETQ. This entry belongs to a study of monozygotic twins with inflammatory bowel disease. Eight separate reactions per sample served to make cDNA. TCRdb reprocessed the 5' RACE reads and reports one entry per CDR3 protein, with no DNA. The sample includes just over 300,000 distinct CDR3 sequences. The chain joins TRBV5-1 to TRBJ2-3. The material sequenced was blood. The TCR sequence derives from a human donor with ulcerative colitis or Crohn's disease, or a healthy co-twin of an affected twin (not recorded which). The CDR3 loop is CASSLTRSAGTDTQYF.